This is a list of T cell receptor beta chains from one sample in a study of blood T cell repertoires in COVID-19. The data were produced by immunoSEQ multiplex PCR, yet TCRdb's version contains in-frame clones alone and is incomplete. In the table there are 300,000 to 400,000 clones, approximately 85% of which are singletons. The sequenced sample was peripheral blood. The receptors here all came from a human donor in a cohort sampled during active COVID-19. CDR3s include the opening cysteine and the closing phenylalanine or tryptophan. D genes are given only for firm matches. Clone size is shown for a subset of rows, as once, few, many or a class of expanded clone.

-	-	TRBV24-1	TRBJ1-6	13	TGTGCCACCAGTGTAGGGCAGGGATCACCCCTCCACTTT	CATSVGQGSPLHF
-	-	TRBV6-4	TRBJ1-2	13	TGTGCCAGCAGTGAAGAAGGGGTCTATGGCTACACCTTC	CASSEEGVYGYTF
-	-	TRBV6-5	TRBJ2-7	13	TGTGCCAGCAGTTACAAGGGGGCCTACGAGCAGTACTTC	CASSYKGAYEQYF
-	-	TRBV5-1	TRBJ1-4	14	TGCGCCAGCAGCTTGGGACAGAGAAATGAAAAACTGTTTTTT	CASSLGQRNEKLFF
few	-	TRBV18	TRBJ2-1	15	TGTGCCAGCTCTCCAAACGAGGGACTTAACAATGAGCAGTTCTTC	CASSPNEGLNNEQFF
-	-	TRBV5-1	TRBJ2-7	15	TGCGCCAGCAGCTCGGGACTTAAAGCAGCCTACGAGCAGTACTTC	CASSSGLKAAYEQYF
-	-	TRBV12-5	TRBJ1-1	14	TGTGCTAGTGGTTTGGGCGGGCGGGGCACTGAAGCTTTCTTT	CASGLGGRGTEAFF
-	TRBD1	TRBV29-1	TRBJ1-5	13	TGCAGCGTTGTGACAGGGGGTCATCAGCCCCAGCATTTT	CSVVTGGHQPQHF
-	-	TRBV10-2	TRBJ1-1	14	TGCGCCAGCAGTGTTAGGGGCCCGGACACTGAAGCTTTCTTT	CASSVRGPDTEAFF
-	-	TRBV9	TRBJ1-1	14	TGTGCCAGCAGCGTATGGGCCATAAACACTGAAGCTTTCTTT	CASSVWAINTEAFF
-	-	TRBV19	TRBJ1-2	13	TGTGCCAGTAGTATCCAGGGGTTCTCTGGCTACACCTTC	CASSIQGFSGYTF
-	TRBD1	TRBV7-3	TRBJ1-1	12	TGTGCCAGCAGCTTAAAAGGGGGCCTAGCTTTCTTT	CASSLKGGLAFF
-	-	TRBV24-1	TRBJ1-5	16	TGTGCCACCAGTGATGGGCCCACGAGTAGCAATCAGCCCCAGCATTTT	CATSDGPTSSNQPQHF
-	-	TRBV6-5	TRBJ1-3	13	TGTGCCAGCCGCAGGGCTTACGGAAACACCATATATTTT	CASRRAYGNTIYF
-	-	TRBV6-5	TRBJ1-2	11	TGTGCCAGCAGTTCTACGTATGGCTACACCTTC	CASSSTYGYTF
-	-	TRBV19	TRBJ1-3	15	TGTGCCAGTAGTATCGAACAGCTCCCCGGAAACACCATATATTTT	CASSIEQLPGNTIYF
-	TRBD1	TRBV5-1	TRBJ1-5	15	TGCGCCAGCAGCTTGGAGGGGACAGACTATCAGCCCCAGCATTTT	CASSLEGTDYQPQHF
-	-	TRBV11-3	TRBJ2-3	13	TGTGCCAGCAGCCGGGACAGCCGGGGGACGCAGTATTTT	CASSRDSRGTQYF
-	TRBD1	TRBV4-2	TRBJ1-4	15	TGTGCCAGCAGCCAGGGGACAGGGGGTAATGAAAAACTGTTTTTT	CASSQGTGGNEKLFF
-	TRBD1	TRBV19	TRBJ1-4	14	TGTGCCAGCCAGGGACAGGGGTATAATGAAAAACTGTTTTTT	CASQGQGYNEKLFF
few	-	TRBV30	TRBJ2-3	14	TGTGCCTCCGACGGCCCTGCAGGGACAGATACGCAGTATTTT	CASDGPAGTDTQYF
-	-	TRBV6-1	TRBJ1-2	13	TGTGCCAGCAGTGAATGGGTAGGGGCTGGCTACACCTTC	CASSEWVGAGYTF
-	-	TRBV4-2	TRBJ1-1	13	TGTGCCAGCAGCCAAGACAGGGAACCTGAAGCTTTCTTT	CASSQDREPEAFF
-	-	TRBV5-1	TRBJ2-1	15	TGCGCCAGCAGCTCATCCGGGACACCCTACAATGAGCAGTTCTTC	CASSSSGTPYNEQFF
once	-	TRBV6-1	TRBJ1-5	13	TGTGCCAGCAGTGAAGCGCTCCGGGAGCCCCAGCATTTT	CASSEALREPQHF
-	-	TRBV18	TRBJ1-1	14	TGTGCCAGCTCATCCTTAGGGGGGAACACTGAAGCTTTCTTT	CASSSLGGNTEAFF